This TCR beta chain was retrieved from a study of shared clonotypes between healthy human individuals. Background on the study: The plates for each donor numbered three CD4 naive, three CD4 memory, two CD8 naive and one CD8 memory.

The assay was immunoSEQ multiplex PCR, and TCRdb's table has in-frame clones only and misses some. This sample carries approximately 940,000 clones, 76% of them seen once, and the ten largest clones take approximately 1.5%. Naive CD45RA+ and memory CD45RA-negative subsets were split from CD4+ cells. The CDR3 has 17 amino acids. CDR1 and CDR2 (germline): SGHTA, FQGTGA. V was clipped by 3 bases and J by 7 bases; unmatched bases: 16. The sample taken for sequencing was memory CD4+ T cells sorted from blood. Subset denoted: CD45RA-negative fraction. The sequence came from a man between 18 and 29 years old in good health. The rearrangement uses TRBV7-3 and TRBJ2-5; 8 bases align to TRBD1. The CDR3 loop reads CASSLGVAQGAEGTQYF. In DNA, the CDR3 is TGTGCCAGCAGCTTGGGCGTGGCGCAGGGGGCTGAGGGGACCCAGTACTTC.